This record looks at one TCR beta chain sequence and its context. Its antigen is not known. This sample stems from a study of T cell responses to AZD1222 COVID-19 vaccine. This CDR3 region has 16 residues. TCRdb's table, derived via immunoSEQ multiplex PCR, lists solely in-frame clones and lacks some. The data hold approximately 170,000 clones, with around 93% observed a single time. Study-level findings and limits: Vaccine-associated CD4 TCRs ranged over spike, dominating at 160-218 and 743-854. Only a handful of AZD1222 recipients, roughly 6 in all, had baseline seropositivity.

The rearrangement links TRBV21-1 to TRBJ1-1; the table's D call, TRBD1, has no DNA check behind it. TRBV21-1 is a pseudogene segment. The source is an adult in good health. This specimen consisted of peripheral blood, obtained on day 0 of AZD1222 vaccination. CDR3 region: CASTSAIHTVNTEAFF. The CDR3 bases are TGTGCCAGCACTTCGGCTATTCACACAGTGAACACTGAAGCTTTCTTT.